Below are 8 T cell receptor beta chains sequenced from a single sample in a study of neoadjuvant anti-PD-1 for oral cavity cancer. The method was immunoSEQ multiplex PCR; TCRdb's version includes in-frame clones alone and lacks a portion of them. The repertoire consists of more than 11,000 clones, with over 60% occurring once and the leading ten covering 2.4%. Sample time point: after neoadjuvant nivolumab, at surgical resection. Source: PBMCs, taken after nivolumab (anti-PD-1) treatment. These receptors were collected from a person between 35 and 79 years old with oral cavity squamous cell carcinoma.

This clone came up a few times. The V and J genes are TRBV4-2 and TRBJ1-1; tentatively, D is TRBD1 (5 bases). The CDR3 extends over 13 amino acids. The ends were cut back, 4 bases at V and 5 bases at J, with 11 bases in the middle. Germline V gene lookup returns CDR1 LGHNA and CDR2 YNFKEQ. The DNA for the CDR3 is TGTGCCAGCAGCCTCCCCGGGGGAACTGAAGCTTTCTTT. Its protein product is CASSLPGGTEAFF.

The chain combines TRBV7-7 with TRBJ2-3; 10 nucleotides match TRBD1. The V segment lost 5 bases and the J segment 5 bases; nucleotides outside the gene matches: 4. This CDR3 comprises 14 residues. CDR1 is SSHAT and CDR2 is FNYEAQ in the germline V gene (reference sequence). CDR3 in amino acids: CASSLGQGVDTQYF. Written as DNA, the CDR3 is TGTGCCAGCAGCCTTGGACAGGGGGTAGATACGCAGTATTTT.

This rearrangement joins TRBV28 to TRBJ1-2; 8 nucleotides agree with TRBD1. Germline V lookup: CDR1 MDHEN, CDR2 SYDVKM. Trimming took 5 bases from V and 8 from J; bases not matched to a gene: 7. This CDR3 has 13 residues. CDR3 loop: CASSPGTGLGYTF. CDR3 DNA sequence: TGTGCCAGCAGTCCAGGGACAGGTCTGGGCTACACCTTC.

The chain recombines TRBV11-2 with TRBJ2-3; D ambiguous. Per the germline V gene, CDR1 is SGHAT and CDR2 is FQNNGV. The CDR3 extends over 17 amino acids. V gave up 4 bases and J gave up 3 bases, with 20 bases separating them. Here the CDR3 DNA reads TGTGCCAGCAGCTCCCCCGGGTGGGTGGCGGTTACAGATACGCAGTATTTT. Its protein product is CASSSPGWVAVTDTQYF. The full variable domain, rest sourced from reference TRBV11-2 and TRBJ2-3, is EAGVAQSPRYKIIEKRQSVAFWCNPISGHATLYWYQQILGQGPKLLIQFQNNGVVDDSQLPKDRFSAERLKGVDSTLKIQPAKLEDSAVYLCASSSPGWVAVTDTQYFGPGTRLTVL.

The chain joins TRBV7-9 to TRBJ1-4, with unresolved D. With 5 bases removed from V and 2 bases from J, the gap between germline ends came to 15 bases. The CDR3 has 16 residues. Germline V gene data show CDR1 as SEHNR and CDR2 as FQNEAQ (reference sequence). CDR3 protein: CASSQPGVWTNEKLFF. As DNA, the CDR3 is TGTGCCAGCAGCCAGCCCGGGGTGTGGACTAATGAAAAACTGTTTTTT.

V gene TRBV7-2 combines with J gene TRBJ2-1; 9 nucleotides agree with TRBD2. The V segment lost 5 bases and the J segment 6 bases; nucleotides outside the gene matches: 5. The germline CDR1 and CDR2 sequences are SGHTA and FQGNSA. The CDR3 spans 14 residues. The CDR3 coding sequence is TGTGCCAGCAGCAAACAGACTAGCGGCAATGAGCAGTTCTTC. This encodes CASSKQTSGNEQFF.

The CDR3 DNA follows: TGTGCCAGCAGCTACGGGAGGATGAACAATGAGCAGTTCTTC. It yields the protein CASSYGRMNNEQFF. The chain employs TRBV7-9 and TRBJ2-1; 7 bases map to TRBD2. V shed 4 bases, J shed 5 bases, and the junction held 5 bases outside the gene matches. Germline V lookup: CDR1 SEHNR, CDR2 FQNEAQ (reference sequence). The CDR3 loop spans 14 amino acids.

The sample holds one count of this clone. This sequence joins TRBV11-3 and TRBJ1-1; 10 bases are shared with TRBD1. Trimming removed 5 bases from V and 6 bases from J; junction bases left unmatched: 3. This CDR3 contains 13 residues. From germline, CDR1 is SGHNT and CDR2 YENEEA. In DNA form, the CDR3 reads TGTGCCAGCAGCCCAGGACAGGGGGCTGAAGCTTTCTTT. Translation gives CASSPGQGAEAFF.